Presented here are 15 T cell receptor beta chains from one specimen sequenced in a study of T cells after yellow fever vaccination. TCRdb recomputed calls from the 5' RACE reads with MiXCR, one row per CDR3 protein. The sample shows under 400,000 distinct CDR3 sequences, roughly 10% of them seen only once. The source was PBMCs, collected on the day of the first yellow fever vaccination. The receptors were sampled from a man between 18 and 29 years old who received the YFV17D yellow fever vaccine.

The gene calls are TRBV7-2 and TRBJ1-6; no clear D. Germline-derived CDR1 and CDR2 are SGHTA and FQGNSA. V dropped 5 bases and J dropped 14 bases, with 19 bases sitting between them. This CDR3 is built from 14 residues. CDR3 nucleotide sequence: TGTGCCAGCAGCCCCACCCCGACGGCTTCGGCCCTCCACTTT. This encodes CASSPTPTASALHF.

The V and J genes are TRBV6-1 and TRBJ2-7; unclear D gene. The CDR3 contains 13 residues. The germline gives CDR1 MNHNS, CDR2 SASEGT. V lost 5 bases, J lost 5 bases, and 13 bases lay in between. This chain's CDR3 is CASSPGRYNEQYF. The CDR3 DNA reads TGTGCCAGCAGTCCCGGCAGGTATAACGAGCAGTACTTC.

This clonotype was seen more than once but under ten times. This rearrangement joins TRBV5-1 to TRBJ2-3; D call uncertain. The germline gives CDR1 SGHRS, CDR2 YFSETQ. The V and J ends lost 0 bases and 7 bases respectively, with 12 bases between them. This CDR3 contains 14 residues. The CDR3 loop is CASSLARGANTQYF. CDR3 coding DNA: TGCGCCAGCAGCTTGGCCAGAGGAGCGAATACGCAGTATTTT.

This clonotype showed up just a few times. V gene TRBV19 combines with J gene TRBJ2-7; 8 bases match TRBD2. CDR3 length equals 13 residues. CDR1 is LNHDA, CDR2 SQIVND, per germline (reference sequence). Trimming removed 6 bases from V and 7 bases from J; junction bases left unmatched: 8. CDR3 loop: CASSAAGTREQYV. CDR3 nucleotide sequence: TGTGCCAGTAGCGCCGCCGGGACTAGAGAGCAGTACGTC.

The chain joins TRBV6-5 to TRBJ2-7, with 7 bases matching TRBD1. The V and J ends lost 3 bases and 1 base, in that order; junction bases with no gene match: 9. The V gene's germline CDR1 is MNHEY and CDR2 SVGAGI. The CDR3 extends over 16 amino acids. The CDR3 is CASSYSTGDVSYEQYF. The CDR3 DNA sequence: TGTGCCAGCAGTTATAGCACAGGGGATGTTTCCTACGAGCAGTACTTC.

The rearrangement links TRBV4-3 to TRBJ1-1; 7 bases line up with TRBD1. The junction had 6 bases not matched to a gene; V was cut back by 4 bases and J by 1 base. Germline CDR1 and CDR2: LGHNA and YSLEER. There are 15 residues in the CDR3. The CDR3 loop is CASSRWTGENTEAFF. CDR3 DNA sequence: TGCGCCAGCAGCCGATGGACAGGCGAGAACACTGAAGCTTTCTTT.

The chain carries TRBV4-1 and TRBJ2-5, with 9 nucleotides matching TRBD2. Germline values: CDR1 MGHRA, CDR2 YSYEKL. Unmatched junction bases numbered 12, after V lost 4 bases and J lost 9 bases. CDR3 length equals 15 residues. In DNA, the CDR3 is TGCGCCAGCAGCCTACCCGGGACTAGCTCCGGGTCCCAGTACTTC. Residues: CASSLPGTSSGSQYF.

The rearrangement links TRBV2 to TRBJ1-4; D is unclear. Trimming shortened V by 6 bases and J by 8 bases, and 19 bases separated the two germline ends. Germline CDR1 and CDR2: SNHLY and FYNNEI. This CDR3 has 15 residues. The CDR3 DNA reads TGTGCCAGCAGGGGTCCTGAGCTAGTCCCCGAAAAACTGTTTTTT. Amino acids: CASRGPELVPEKLFF.

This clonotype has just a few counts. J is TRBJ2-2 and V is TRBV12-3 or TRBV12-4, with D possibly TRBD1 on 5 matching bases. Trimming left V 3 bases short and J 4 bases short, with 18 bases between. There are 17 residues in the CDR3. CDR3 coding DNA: TGTGCCAGCAGTTTGGCCCTGGGGCCTTCCCGCACCGGGGAGCTGTTTTTT. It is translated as CASSLALGPSRTGELFF.

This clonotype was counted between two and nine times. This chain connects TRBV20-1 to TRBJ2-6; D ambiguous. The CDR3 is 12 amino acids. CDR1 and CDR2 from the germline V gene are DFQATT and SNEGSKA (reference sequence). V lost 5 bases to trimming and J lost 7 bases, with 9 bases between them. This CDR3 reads CSAPVDANVLTF. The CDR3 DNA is TGCAGTGCTCCGGTGGATGCCAACGTCCTGACTTTC.

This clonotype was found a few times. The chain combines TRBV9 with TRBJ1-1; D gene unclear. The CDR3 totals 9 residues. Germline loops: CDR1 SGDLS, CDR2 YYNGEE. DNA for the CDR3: TGTGCGGCTAACACTGAAGCTTTCTTT. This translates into CAANTEAFF.

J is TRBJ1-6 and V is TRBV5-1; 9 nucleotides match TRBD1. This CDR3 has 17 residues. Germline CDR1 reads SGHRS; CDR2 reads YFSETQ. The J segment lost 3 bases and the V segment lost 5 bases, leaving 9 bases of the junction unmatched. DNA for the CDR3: TGCGCCAGCAGTCGGGACAGGGAAGTTTTCTATAATTCACCCCTCCACTTT. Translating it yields CASSRDREVFYNSPLHF.

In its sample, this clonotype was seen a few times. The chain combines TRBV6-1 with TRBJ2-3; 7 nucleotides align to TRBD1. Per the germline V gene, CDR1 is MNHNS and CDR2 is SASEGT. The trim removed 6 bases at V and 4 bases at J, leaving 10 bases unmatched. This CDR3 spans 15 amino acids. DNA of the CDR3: TGTGCCAGCAGCCGTACAGGGGTTGGCCCAGATACGCAGTATTTT. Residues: CASSRTGVGPDTQYF.

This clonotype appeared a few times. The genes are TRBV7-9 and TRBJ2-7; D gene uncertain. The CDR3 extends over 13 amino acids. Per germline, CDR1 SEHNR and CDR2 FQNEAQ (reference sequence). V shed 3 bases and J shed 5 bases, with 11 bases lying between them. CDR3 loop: CASSFSVSNEQYV. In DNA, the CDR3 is TGTGCCAGCAGCTTCTCAGTTTCCAACGAGCAGTACGTC.

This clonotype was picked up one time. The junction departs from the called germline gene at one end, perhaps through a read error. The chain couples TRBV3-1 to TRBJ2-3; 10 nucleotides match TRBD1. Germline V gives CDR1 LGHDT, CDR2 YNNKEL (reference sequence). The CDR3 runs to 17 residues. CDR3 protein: CACSQVLGTGAPDTQYF. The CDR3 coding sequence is TGTGCCTGCAGCCAAGTGCTCGGGACAGGGGCGCCAGATACGCAGTATTTT.